This T cell receptor (beta chain) emerged from a study of shared clonotypes between healthy human individuals. Findings of the study overall: The expectation was that sequencing depth would affect clonotype sharing among donors. Relative to their counterparts shared across all four donors, non-shared clonotypes exhibited diminished generation probabilities. Naive subsets tended to show greater estimated richness than memory subsets.

CDR1 and CDR2 (germline): SGHVS, FQNEAQ. With 5 bases removed from V and 4 bases from J, the gap between germline ends came to 9 bases. The CDR3 loop spans 13 amino acids. Splitting of CD4+ cells produced CD45RA+ naive and CD45RA-negative memory subsets. The protocol was immunoSEQ multiplex PCR, while the TCRdb copy is restricted to in-frame clones and leaves out a portion. The sample carries 1,400,000 or so clones, approximately 98.5% recorded once. Points on this clone: Its specificity is not known.

The genes are TRBV7-8 and TRBJ2-4, with D hard to call. This receptor was identified in a man aged 25-45 years in good health. Sequencing was done on a sample of naive CD4+ T cells sorted from blood. Subset in this sample: CD45RA+ positively selected. The CDR3 spells CASSQNPKNIQYF. For the CDR3, the DNA is TGTGCCAGCAGCCAAAACCCTAAAAACATTCAGTACTTC.